This T cell receptor (beta chain) was observed in a study of shared clonotypes between healthy human individuals. Study-level background: Each donor contributed plates that comprised three CD4 naive, three CD4 memory, two CD8 naive and one CD8 memory. Regarding the study as a whole: The sampled material consisted only of blood, and tissue repertoires are likely to differ. Sequencing depth was a factor that was expected to affect clonotype sharing among donors. The naive CD4 repertoires of a few donors were compared, and around 4.7% of clonotypes were shared.

A remark on this clone: Its antigen is not identified.

Using immunoSEQ multiplex PCR, the repertoire was profiled, and TCRdb retains in-frame clones only, with some absent. This sample yields hundreds of thousands of clones, of which about 91% are seen a single time; approximately 24% belongs to the top ten. The naive CD8 population came from CD45RO-negative cells selected for CCR7, without terminally differentiated effector memory CD45RA+ cells. This CDR3 is 12 amino acids long. CDR1 SQVTM and CDR2 ANQGSEA come from the germline V gene. V lost 4 bases and J 6 bases, leaving 10 bases between the germline ends. The specimen was naive CD8+ T cells sorted from blood. The rearrangement uses TRBV29-1 and TRBJ2-1; D is possibly TRBD2 (6 bases). This sequence originates from a man aged 25-40 years in good health. The CDR3 protein is CSVGDGSNEQFF. The DNA of the CDR3 is TGCAGCGTTGGGGACGGGAGCAATGAGCAGTTCTTC.